This T cell receptor (beta chain) was captured by sequencing in a study of spatial heterogeneity in lung cancer. Points from the study as a whole: Tumors with more nonsynonymous mutations had more expanded intratumoral alpha and beta TCRs.

TCRdb re-derived calls from the 5' RACE reads in MiXCR, one entry per CDR3 protein. The sample yields about 1,500 distinct CDR3 sequences, roughly a sixth seen once. The time point is: sample taken at primary tumor resection. The 55 to 90 donors had untreated early-stage non-small cell lung cancer. Turning to this clonotype: Its target is unknown.

V dropped 6 bases and J dropped 5 bases, with 17 bases sitting between them. This CDR3 is 14 amino acids long. Per germline, CDR1 MDHEN and CDR2 SYDVKM. The input for sequencing was lung tumor tissue, taken at surgery. The chain links TRBV28 to TRBJ2-7; D tentatively reads TRBD1 or TRBD2 (5 bases each). The origin of this receptor is a male donor with early-stage non-small cell lung cancer. The CDR3 sequence is CASSSDLGTDEQYF. The CDR3 coding sequence is TGTGCCAGCAGCTCCGATCTGGGGACCGACGAGCAGTACTTC.